At least ten counts were recorded for the clone carrying this TCR beta chain. Its antigen is still unknown. Lactation, pregnancy, uncontrolled infections and other autoimmune diseases were all grounds for excluding patients. Diagnoses were established from clinical symptoms, serum thyroxine, TRAb, thyroid ultrasound and orbital computed tomography. Isolation of PBMCs was performed using 8 to 10 ml of fresh peripheral blood. RNA transcripts were the source from which TCR beta CDR3 regions were amplified. An opening RT-PCR round employed HTBI primers and preceded a second-round multiplex PCR. TCRdb re-called the multiplex PCR reads through MiXCR, storing one row per CDR3 protein. The repertoire has a few hundred thousand distinct CDR3 sequences, approximately 21% of them found once; the top ten carry roughly 45%. This sample is part of a study of Graves' ophthalmopathy and Graves' hyperthyroidism. Study-level points and caveats: This model predicted ophthalmopathy progression (sensitivity 65% to 71%, specificity around 72%).

Material: peripheral blood. The sequence derives from a woman aged 45-65 years with Graves' ophthalmopathy.

The CDR3 loop reads CASSHAGTGNYGYTF. The CDR3 DNA sequence: TGCGCCAGCAGCCACGCCGGGACAGGGAACTATGGCTACACCTTC. The chain uses TRBV4-1 and TRBJ1-2; 9 bases line up with TRBD1. Germline V gene sequence: CDR1 MGHRA, CDR2 YSYEKL. The CDR3 runs to 15 residues. Trimming cost V 3 bases and J 2 bases; bases outside gene matches: 4.